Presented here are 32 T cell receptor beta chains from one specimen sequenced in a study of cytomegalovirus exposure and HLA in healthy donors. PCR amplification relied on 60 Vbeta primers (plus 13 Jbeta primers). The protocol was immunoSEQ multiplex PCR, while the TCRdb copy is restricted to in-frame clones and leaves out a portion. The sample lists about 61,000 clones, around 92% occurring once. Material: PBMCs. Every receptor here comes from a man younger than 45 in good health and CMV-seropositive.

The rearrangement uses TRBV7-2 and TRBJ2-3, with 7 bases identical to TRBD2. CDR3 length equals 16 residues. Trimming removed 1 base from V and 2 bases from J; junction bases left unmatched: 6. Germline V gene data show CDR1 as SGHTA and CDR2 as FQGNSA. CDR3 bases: TGTGCCAGCAGCTTAGGTCCAGGGAGGGACACAGATACGCAGTATTTT. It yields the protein CASSLGPGRDTDTQYF.

CDR3 DNA sequence: TGTGCCAGCAGGTCGCCGGGACAGGGAGGCATGAACACTGAAGCTTTCTTT. Translated, it gives CASRSPGQGGMNTEAFF. V gene TRBV28 combines with J gene TRBJ1-1; 9 nucleotides align to TRBD1. This CDR3 is built from 17 residues. Germline V gives CDR1 MDHEN, CDR2 SYDVKM. Trimming removed 6 bases from V and 0 bases from J; junction bases left unmatched: 11.

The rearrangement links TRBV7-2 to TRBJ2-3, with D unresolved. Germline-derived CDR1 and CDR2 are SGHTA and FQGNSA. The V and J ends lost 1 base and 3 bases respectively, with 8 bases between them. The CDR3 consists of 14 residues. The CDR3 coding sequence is TGTGCCAGCAGCTTAGAGCCTCGGACAGATACGCAGTATTTT. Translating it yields CASSLEPRTDTQYF.

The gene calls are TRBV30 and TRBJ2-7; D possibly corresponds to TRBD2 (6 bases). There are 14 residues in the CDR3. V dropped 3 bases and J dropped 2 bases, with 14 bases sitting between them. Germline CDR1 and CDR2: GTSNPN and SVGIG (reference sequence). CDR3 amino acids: CAWRRDGVTYEQYF. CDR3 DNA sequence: TGTGCCTGGAGGCGGGACGGGGTTACCTACGAGCAGTACTTC.

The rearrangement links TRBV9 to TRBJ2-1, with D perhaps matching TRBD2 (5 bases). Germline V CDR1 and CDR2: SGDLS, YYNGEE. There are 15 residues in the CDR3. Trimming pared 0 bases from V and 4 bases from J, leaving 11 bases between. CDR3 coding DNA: TGTGCCAGCAGCGTAGCCCTAGCCGAGTACAATGAGCAGTTCTTC. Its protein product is CASSVALAEYNEQFF. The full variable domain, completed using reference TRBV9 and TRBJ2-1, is DSGVTQTPKHLITATGQRVTLRCSPRSGDLSVYWYQQSLDQGLQFLIQYYNGEERAKGNILERFSAQQFPDLHSELNLSSLELGDSALYFCASSVALAEYNEQFFGPGTRLTVL.

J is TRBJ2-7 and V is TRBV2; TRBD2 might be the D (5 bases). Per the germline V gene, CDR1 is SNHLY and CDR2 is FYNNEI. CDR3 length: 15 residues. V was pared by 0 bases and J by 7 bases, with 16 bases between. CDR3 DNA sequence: TGTGCCAGCAGTGAAGCCCAGCTCCGATCGGGGGAGCAGTACTTC. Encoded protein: CASSEAQLRSGEQYF.

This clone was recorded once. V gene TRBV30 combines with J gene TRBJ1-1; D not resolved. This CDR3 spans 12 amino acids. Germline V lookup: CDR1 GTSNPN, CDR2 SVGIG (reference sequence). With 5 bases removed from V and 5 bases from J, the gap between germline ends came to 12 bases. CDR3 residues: CAWELGETEAFF. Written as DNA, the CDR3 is TGTGCCTGGGAACTCGGAGAAACTGAAGCTTTCTTT.

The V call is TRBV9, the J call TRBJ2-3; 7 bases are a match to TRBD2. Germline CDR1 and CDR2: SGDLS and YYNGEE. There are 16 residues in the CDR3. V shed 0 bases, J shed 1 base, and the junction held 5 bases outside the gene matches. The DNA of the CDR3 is TGTGCCAGCAGCGTAGAAGCTAGCGGAGGCACAGATACGCAGTATTTT. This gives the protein CASSVEASGGTDTQYF.

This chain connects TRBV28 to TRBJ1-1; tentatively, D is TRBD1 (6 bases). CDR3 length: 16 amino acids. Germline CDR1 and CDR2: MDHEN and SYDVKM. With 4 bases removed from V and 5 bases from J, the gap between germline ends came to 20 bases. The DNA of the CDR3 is TGTGCCAGCAGTTGGAAGGGGATTCAGGGGTGGACTGAAGCTTTCTTT. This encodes CASSWKGIQGWTEAFF.

The CDR3 DNA follows: TGTGCCACCAGCAAGCCGACAGGGCCCATACAAGAGACCCAGTACTTC. Its translation: CATSKPTGPIQETQYF. The chain uses TRBV15 and TRBJ2-5; 7 nucleotides align to TRBD1. The germline CDR1 and CDR2 sequences are LNHNV and YYDKDF (reference sequence). J was trimmed by 2 bases and V by 4 bases; bases with no gene match: 10. CDR3 size: 16 residues. The variable domain in full, completed from reference TRBV15 and TRBJ2-5, reads DAMVIQNPRYQVTQFGKPVTLSCSQTLNHNVMYWYQQKSSQAPKLLFHYYDKDFNNEADTPDNFQSRRPNTSFCFLDIRSPGLGDTAMYLCATSKPTGPIQETQYFGPGTRLLVL.

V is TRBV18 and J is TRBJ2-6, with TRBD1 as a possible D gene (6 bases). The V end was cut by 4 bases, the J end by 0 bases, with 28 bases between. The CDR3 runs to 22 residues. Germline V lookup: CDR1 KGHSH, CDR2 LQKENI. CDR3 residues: CASSLILSWTAGDRSGANVLTF. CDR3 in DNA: TGTGCCAGCTCACTAATACTCTCCTGGACGGCAGGGGACCGCTCTGGGGCCAACGTCCTGACTTTC. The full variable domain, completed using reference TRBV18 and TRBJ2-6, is NAGVMQNPRHLVRRRGQEARLRCSPMKGHSHVYWYRQLPEEGLKFMVYLQKENIIDESGMPKERFSAEFPKEGPSILRIQQVVRGDSAAYFCASSLILSWTAGDRSGANVLTFGAGSRLTVL.

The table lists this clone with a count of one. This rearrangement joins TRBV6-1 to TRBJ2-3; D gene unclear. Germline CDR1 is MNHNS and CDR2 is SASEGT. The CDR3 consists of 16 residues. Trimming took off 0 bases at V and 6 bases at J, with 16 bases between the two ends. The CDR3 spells CASSEAGYPPSDTQYF. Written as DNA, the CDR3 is TGTGCCAGCAGTGAAGCGGGCTACCCCCCGTCCGATACGCAGTATTTT.

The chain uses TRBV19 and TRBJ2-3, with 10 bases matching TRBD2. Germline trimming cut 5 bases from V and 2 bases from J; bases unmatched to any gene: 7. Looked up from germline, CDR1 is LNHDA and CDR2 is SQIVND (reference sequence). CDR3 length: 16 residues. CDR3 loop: CASSEGLAIITDTQYF. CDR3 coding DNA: TGTGCCAGTAGTGAGGGACTAGCGATCATCACAGATACGCAGTATTTT.

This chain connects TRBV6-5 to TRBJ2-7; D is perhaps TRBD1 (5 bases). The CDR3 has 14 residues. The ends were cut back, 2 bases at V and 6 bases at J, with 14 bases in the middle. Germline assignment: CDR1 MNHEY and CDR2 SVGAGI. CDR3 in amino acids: CASSYVAQGPEQYF. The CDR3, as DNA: TGTGCCAGCAGTTACGTGGCCCAGGGCCCCGAGCAGTACTTC.

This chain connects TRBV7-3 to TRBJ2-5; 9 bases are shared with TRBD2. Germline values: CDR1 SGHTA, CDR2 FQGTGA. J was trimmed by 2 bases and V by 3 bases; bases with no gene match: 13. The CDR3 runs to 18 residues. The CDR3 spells CASSLTSGDDTAQETQYF. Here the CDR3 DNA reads TGTGCCAGCAGCTTGACTAGCGGAGATGATACGGCTCAAGAGACCCAGTACTTC. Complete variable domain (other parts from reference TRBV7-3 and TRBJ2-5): GAGVSQTPSNKVTEKGKYVELRCDPISGHTALYWYRQSLGQGPEFLIYFQGTGAADDSGLPNDRFFAVRPEGSVSTLKIQRTERGDSAVYLCASSLTSGDDTAQETQYFGPGTRLLVL.

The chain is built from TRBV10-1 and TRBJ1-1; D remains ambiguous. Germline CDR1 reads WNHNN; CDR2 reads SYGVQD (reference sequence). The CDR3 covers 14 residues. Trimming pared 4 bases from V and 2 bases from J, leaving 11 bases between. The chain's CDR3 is CASSVGRFNTEAFF. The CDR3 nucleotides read TGCGCCAGCAGTGTGGGCCGGTTTAACACTGAAGCTTTCTTT.

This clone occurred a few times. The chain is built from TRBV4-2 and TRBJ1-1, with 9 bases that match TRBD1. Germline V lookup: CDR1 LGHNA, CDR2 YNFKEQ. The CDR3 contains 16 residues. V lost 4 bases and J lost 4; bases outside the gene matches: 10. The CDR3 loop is CASSPGQGLRGTEAFF. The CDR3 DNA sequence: TGTGCCAGCAGCCCGGGACAGGGTTTGAGGGGCACTGAAGCTTTCTTT.

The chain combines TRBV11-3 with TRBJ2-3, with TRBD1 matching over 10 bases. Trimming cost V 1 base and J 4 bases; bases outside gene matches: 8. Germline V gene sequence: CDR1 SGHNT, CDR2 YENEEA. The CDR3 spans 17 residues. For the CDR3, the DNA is TGTGCCAGCAGCTTAGGCTGGATTGGGACAGGGGCAGATACGCAGTATTTT. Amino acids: CASSLGWIGTGADTQYF.

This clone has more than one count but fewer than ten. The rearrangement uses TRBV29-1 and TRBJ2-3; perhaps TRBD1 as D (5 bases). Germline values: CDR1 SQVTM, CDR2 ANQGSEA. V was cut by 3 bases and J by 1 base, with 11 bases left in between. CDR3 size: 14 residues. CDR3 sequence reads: CSVDARVGTDTQYF. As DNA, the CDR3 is TGCAGCGTTGATGCCAGGGTTGGCACAGATACGCAGTATTTT.

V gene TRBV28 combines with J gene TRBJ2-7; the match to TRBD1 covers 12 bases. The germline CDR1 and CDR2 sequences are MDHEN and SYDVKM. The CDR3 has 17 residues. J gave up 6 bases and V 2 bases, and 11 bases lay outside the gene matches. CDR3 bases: TGTGCCAGCAGTTTAACGGTCACCGGGACAGGGGGCGCCGAGCAGTACTTC. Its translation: CASSLTVTGTGGAEQYF.

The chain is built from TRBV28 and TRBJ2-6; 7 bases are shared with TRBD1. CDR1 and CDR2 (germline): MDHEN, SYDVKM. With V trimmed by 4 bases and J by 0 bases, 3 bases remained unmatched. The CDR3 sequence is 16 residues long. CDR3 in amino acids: CASSSGQPSGANVLTF. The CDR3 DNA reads TGTGCCAGCAGTTCGGGACAGCCCTCTGGGGCCAACGTCCTGACTTTC.

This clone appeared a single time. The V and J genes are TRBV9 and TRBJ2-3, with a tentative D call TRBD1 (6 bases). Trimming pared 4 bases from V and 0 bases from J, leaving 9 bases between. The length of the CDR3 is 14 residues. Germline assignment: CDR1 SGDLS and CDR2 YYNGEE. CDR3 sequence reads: CASSPQGSTDTQYF. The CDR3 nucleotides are TGTGCCAGCAGCCCACAGGGAAGCACAGATACGCAGTATTTT.

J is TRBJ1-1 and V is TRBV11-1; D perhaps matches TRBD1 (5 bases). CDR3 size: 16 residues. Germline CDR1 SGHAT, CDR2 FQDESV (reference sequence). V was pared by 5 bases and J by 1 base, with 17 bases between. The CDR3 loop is CASSPDWTTGNTEAFF. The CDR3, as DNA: TGTGCCAGCAGCCCGGACTGGACTACAGGGAACACTGAAGCTTTCTTT.

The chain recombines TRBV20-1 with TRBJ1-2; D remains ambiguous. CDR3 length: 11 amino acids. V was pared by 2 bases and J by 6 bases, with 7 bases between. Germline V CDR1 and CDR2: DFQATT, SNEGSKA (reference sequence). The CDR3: CSARQSHGYTF. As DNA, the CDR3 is TGCAGTGCTAGACAGTCCCATGGCTACACCTTC.

CDR3 bases: TGTGCCAGTAGTAAGGGGACAGAGCTGGAGACCCAGTACTTC. Its protein is CASSKGTELETQYF. This rearrangement joins TRBV19 to TRBJ2-5, with 7 positions matching TRBD1. The V gene end was trimmed by 4 bases and the J gene end by 5 bases; junction bases not matched to a gene: 7. Germline values: CDR1 LNHDA, CDR2 SQIVND (reference sequence). The CDR3 runs 14 residues. The whole variable domain, remainder taken from reference TRBV19 and TRBJ2-5, is DGGITQSPKYLFRKEGQNVTLSCEQNLNHDAMYWYRQDPGQGLRLIYYSQIVNDFQKGDIAEGYSVSREKKESFPLTVTSAQKNPTAFYLCASSKGTELETQYFGPGTRLLVL.

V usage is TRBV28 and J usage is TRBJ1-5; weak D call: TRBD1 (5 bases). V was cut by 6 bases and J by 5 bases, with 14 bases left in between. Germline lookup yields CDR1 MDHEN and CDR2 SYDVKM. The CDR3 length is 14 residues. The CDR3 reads CASRPGTEYQPQHF. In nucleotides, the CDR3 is TGTGCCAGCAGGCCCGGGACTGAATATCAGCCCCAGCATTTT.

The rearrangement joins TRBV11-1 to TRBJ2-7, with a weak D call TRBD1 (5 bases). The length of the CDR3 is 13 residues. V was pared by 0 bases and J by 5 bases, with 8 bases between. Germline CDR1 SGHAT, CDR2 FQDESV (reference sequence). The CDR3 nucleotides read TGTGCCAGCAGCTTAGCCGGCAGGGACGAGCAGTACTTC. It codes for CASSLAGRDEQYF.

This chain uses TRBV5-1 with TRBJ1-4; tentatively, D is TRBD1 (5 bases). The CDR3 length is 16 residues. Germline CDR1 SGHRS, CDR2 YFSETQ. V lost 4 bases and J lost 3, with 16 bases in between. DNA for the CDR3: TGCGCCAGCAGCCCTGACCGACAGAGACCTAATGAAAAACTGTTTTTT. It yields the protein CASSPDRQRPNEKLFF.

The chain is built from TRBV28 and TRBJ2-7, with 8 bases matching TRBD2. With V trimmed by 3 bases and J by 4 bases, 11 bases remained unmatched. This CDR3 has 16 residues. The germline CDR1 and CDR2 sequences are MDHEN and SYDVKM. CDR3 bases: TGTGCCAGCAGTTTGGTCGGCTCCAGCGGGAGTTACGAGCAGTACTTC. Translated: CASSLVGSSGSYEQYF.

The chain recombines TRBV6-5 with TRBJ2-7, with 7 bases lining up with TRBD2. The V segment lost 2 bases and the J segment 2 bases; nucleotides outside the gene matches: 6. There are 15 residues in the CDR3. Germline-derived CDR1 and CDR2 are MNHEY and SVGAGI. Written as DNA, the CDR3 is TGTGCCAGCAGTTACAGCGGGGTTCGGGCCTACGAGCAGTACTTC. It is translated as CASSYSGVRAYEQYF.

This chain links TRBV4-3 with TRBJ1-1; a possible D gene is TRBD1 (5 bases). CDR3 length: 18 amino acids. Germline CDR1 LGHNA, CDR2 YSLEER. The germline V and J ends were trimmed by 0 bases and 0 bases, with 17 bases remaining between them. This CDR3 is CASSQDLGGGTMNTEAFF. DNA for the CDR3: TGCGCCAGCAGCCAAGATCTGGGTGGCGGGACCATGAACACTGAAGCTTTCTTT.

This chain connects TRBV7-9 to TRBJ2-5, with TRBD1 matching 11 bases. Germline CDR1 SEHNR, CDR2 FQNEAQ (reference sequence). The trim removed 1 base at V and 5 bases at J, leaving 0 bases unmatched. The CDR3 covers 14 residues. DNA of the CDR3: TGTGCCAGCAGCTTAGGGACAGGGGGCGAGACCCAGTACTTC. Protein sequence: CASSLGTGGETQYF.